Shown below are 24 T cell receptor beta chains from a single sample sequenced in a study of beta chain features in type 1 diabetes. Points from the study as a whole: TCRB CDR3s from Type 1 diabetes patients were moderately but significantly shorter in all four CD4+ subsets.

These receptors are not linked to any known antigen. Since all of the isolated RNA was reverse transcribed, expressed TCRB transcripts were what got sequenced. Clones were read by immunoSEQ multiplex PCR, and TCRdb kept only the in-frame ones, dropping some. Of 200,000 to 300,000 clones in the sample, 20% were seen once. Material: naive CD4+ T cells from blood. These receptors all come from a woman aged 40 to 50 with type 1 diabetes.

A few counts support this clone. The chain joins TRBV5-4 to TRBJ2-1; possibly TRBD1 for D (5 bases). Per the germline V gene, CDR1 is SGHNT and CDR2 is YYREEE (reference sequence). The CDR3 covers 16 residues. V was pared by 0 bases and J by 5 bases, with 15 bases between. The CDR3: CASSLGRQLVNNEQFF. DNA for the CDR3: TGTGCCAGCAGCTTGGGTAGACAGCTGGTAAACAATGAGCAGTTCTTC. Full variable domain (outside the CDR3, taken from reference TRBV5-4 and TRBJ2-1): ETGVTQSPTHLIKTRGQQVTLRCSSQSGHNTVSWYQQALGQGPQFIFQYYREEENGRGNFPPRFSGLQFPNYSSELNVNALELDDSALYLCASSLGRQLVNNEQFFGPGTRLTVL.

The rearrangement joins TRBV5-4 to TRBJ2-2, with unresolved D. Germline V gives CDR1 SGHNT, CDR2 YYREEE (reference sequence). This CDR3 region has 13 residues. V gave up 1 base and J gave up 6 bases, with 7 bases separating them. The CDR3 protein is CASSLYEAGELFF. In DNA form, the CDR3 reads TGTGCCAGCAGCTTGTATGAGGCCGGGGAGCTGTTTTTT.

This clone was seen a handful of times. The rearrangement uses TRBV25-1 and TRBJ2-7, with 9 bases fitting TRBD1. Germline CDR1 and CDR2: MGHDK and SYGVNS. V shed 3 bases, J shed 1 base, and the junction held 1 base outside the gene matches. The CDR3 contains 14 residues. The CDR3 DNA sequence: TGTGCCAGCAGTGATGACAGGGGGTCCTACGAGCAGTACTTC. Translation gives CASSDDRGSYEQYF.

The CDR3 loop is CASSLEREQYF. Written as DNA, the CDR3 is TGTGCCAGCAGCTTAGAGCGGGAGCAGTACTTC. The chain links TRBV7-2 to TRBJ2-5; 8 bases match TRBD2. CDR3 length: 11 amino acids. The junction had 0 bases not matched to a gene; V was cut back by 1 base and J by 11 bases. In germline, CDR1 is SGHTA, CDR2 FQGNSA.

The chain uses TRBV4-1 and TRBJ1-5; D remains ambiguous. Per the germline V gene, CDR1 is MGHRA and CDR2 is YSYEKL. The CDR3 extends over 14 amino acids. With 0 bases removed from V and 11 bases from J, the gap between germline ends came to 14 bases. CDR3 protein: CASSQEAGGLTQHF. The CDR3 DNA follows: TGCGCCAGCAGCCAAGAGGCCGGAGGACTGACCCAGCATTTT.

The chain joins TRBV30 to TRBJ1-1; D possibly corresponds to TRBD1 (5 bases). Germline lookup yields CDR1 GTSNPN and CDR2 SVGIG (reference sequence). This CDR3 has 13 amino acids. V was clipped by 8 bases and J by 2 bases, with 15 bases between them. In nucleotides, the CDR3 is TGTGCCACCTCCGGGTGGGGCAACACTGAAGCTTTCTTT. Translated: CATSGWGNTEAFF.

The V and J genes are TRBV19 and TRBJ2-4, with D perhaps TRBD2 (5 bases). The CDR3 is made up of 14 amino acids. Trimming shortened V by 5 bases and J by 4 bases, and 12 bases separated the two germline ends. Per germline, CDR1 LNHDA and CDR2 SQIVND (reference sequence). The CDR3 is CASSLPRLKNIQYF. The DNA of the CDR3 is TGTGCCAGTAGTCTTCCACGACTAAAAAACATTCAGTACTTC.

This clone has a handful of counts. The rearrangement uses TRBV5-6 and TRBJ2-5, with D perhaps TRBD1 (6 bases). This CDR3 region has 14 residues. The germline V and J ends were trimmed by 0 bases and 6 bases, with 12 bases remaining between them. Germline loops: CDR1 SGHDT, CDR2 YYEEEE. The CDR3 DNA reads as TGTGCCAGCAGCTTGGTACAGGGACCGAAGACCCAGTACTTC. Its protein is CASSLVQGPKTQYF.

This clone was observed a few times. The chain employs TRBV15 and TRBJ1-5; the D gene is possibly TRBD1 (5 bases). Deletions cut 8 bases from V and 2 bases from J, with 16 bases between. The germline CDR1 and CDR2 sequences are LNHNV and YYDKDF (reference sequence). The CDR3 totals 15 residues. The CDR3 region has the DNA TGTGCCACCTCAAGCAGGGACTTGCGCAATCAGCCCCAGCATTTT. Translation gives CATSSRDLRNQPQHF.

This clone has more than one count but fewer than ten. The chain joins TRBV19 to TRBJ2-1, with a possible D match to TRBD1 (5 bases). Germline lookup yields CDR1 LNHDA and CDR2 SQIVND (reference sequence). There are 15 residues in the CDR3. V dropped 4 bases and J dropped 8 bases, with 18 bases sitting between them. CDR3: CASSKTATPRHEQFF. CDR3 DNA: TGTGCCAGTAGTAAGACAGCTACCCCCAGACATGAGCAGTTCTTC.

This clone showed up just a few times. This rearrangement joins TRBV27 to TRBJ2-7, with 10 bases fitting TRBD2. The CDR3 length is 16 residues. The V gene's germline CDR1 is MNHEY and CDR2 SMNVEV (reference sequence). V lost 10 bases and J lost 4; bases outside the gene matches: 16. The CDR3: CATFSASGRASYEQYF. For the CDR3, the DNA is TGTGCCACCTTCTCCGCCAGCGGGAGGGCCTCTTACGAGCAGTACTTC.

CDR3: CASSLSALGQEKTQYF. DNA of the CDR3: TGTGCCAGCAGCTTATCGGCTCTTGGACAGGAAAAGACCCAGTACTTC. The chain couples TRBV7-2 to TRBJ2-5, with TRBD1 matching over 7 bases. Germline lookup yields CDR1 SGHTA and CDR2 FQGNSA. This CDR3 comprises 16 residues. J lost 6 bases, V lost 2 bases, and 12 bases had no gene match. The full variable domain, completed using reference TRBV7-2 and TRBJ2-5, is GAGVSQSPSNKVTEKGKDVELRCDPISGHTALYWYRQSLGQGLEFLIYFQGNSAPDKSGLPSDRFSAERTGGSVSTLTIQRTQQEDSAVYLCASSLSALGQEKTQYFGPGTRLLVL.

The table lists this clone with a few counts. V is TRBV7-2 and J is TRBJ2-7, with D tentatively TRBD1 (5 bases). Deletions cut 4 bases from V and 7 bases from J, with 11 bases between. The CDR3 consists of 12 residues. Germline-derived CDR1 and CDR2 are SGHTA and FQGNSA. CDR3: CASSSQGIEQYF. The CDR3 bases are TGTGCCAGCAGCTCCCAGGGTATAGAGCAGTACTTC.

The chain couples TRBV7-2 to TRBJ1-6; 8 bases map to TRBD1. The CDR3 is made up of 14 amino acids. Per the germline V gene, CDR1 is SGHTA and CDR2 is FQGNSA. V trimming: 5 bases; J trimming: 7 bases; junction bases outside the gene matches: 4. The CDR3 sequence: CASSQRTGNSPLHF. In nucleotides, the CDR3 is TGTGCCAGCAGCCAGCGGACAGGGAATTCACCCCTCCACTTT.

This chain uses TRBV11-2 with TRBJ2-2; possible D gene TRBD2, 5 bases. V was pared by 0 bases and J by 4 bases, with 9 bases between. Germline CDR1 SGHAT, CDR2 FQNNGV. This CDR3 has 15 residues. CDR3 sequence: CASSLDRGTTGELFF. CDR3 DNA sequence: TGTGCCAGCAGCTTAGATCGGGGTACCACCGGGGAGCTGTTTTTT.

The rearrangement uses TRBV9 and TRBJ1-6; D gene uncertain. CDR3 length equals 13 residues. The germline V and J ends were trimmed by 0 bases and 5 bases, with 3 bases remaining between them. Per the germline V gene, CDR1 is SGDLS and CDR2 is YYNGEE. The CDR3 nucleotides are TGTGCCAGCAGCGTAGTCGATAATTCACCCCTCCACTTT. Translation gives CASSVVDNSPLHF.

The table lists this clone with a few counts. This chain connects TRBV18 to TRBJ1-1; D gene uncertain. CDR1 and CDR2 (germline): KGHSH, LQKENI. Trimming removed 5 bases at V and 1 base at J, with 8 bases between. The CDR3 has 13 amino acids. The CDR3 nucleotides read TGTGCCAGCTCAGAGGGCCCGAACACTGAAGCTTTCTTT. Protein: CASSEGPNTEAFF.

V usage is TRBV5-4 and J usage is TRBJ1-1, with 7 bases that match TRBD1. The V segment lost 5 bases and the J segment 10 bases; nucleotides outside the gene matches: 8. The CDR3 spans 12 residues. Germline V CDR1 and CDR2: SGHNT, YYREEE (reference sequence). CDR3 DNA sequence: TGTGCCAGCAGGGGGGCAGGGGGGCTAGCTTTCTTT. It specifies CASRGAGGLAFF.

The rearrangement joins TRBV19 to TRBJ1-5; the match to TRBD1 covers 7 bases. CDR1 is LNHDA and CDR2 is SQIVND in the germline V gene (reference sequence). The CDR3 totals 15 residues. V trimming: 5 bases; J trimming: 5 bases; junction bases outside the gene matches: 9. In nucleotides, the CDR3 is TGTGCCAGTAGTCCGGGGACAGTGGTAGATCAGCCCCAGCATTTT. This encodes CASSPGTVVDQPQHF.

The chain employs TRBV25-1 and TRBJ2-5, with 8 nucleotides matching TRBD1. The germline V gene has CDR1 MGHDK and CDR2 SYGVNS. The CDR3 is made up of 17 amino acids. The trim removed 2 bases at V and 2 bases at J, leaving 10 bases unmatched. The CDR3 spells CASSENRRTGLQETQYF. Written as DNA, the CDR3 is TGTGCCAGCAGTGAAAACCGAAGGACAGGGTTACAAGAGACCCAGTACTTC.

The chain joins TRBV18 to TRBJ1-1, with TRBD1 matching over 7 bases. The length of the CDR3 is 13 residues. V trimming: 4 bases; J trimming: 2 bases; junction bases outside the gene matches: 1. CDR1 KGHSH and CDR2 LQKENI come from the germline V gene. The CDR3 protein is CASSRDSNTEAFF. CDR3 sequence (DNA): TGTGCCAGCTCACGGGACAGCAACACTGAAGCTTTCTTT.

The chain employs TRBV5-4 and TRBJ2-6; TRBD1 matches 12 bases. Germline values: CDR1 SGHNT, CDR2 YYREEE (reference sequence). Trimming cost V 6 bases and J 1 base; bases outside gene matches: 5. This CDR3 region has 17 residues. CDR3 protein: CASTSGQGASGANVLTF. DNA for the CDR3: TGTGCCAGCACCTCGGGACAGGGGGCATCTGGGGCCAACGTCCTGACTTTC.

This clone was counted a few times. The chain links TRBV5-4 to TRBJ2-6; 8 bases line up with TRBD1. CDR1 and CDR2 (germline): SGHNT, YYREEE (reference sequence). The CDR3 extends over 17 amino acids. V was clipped by 4 bases and J by 0 bases; unmatched bases: 6. CDR3 coding DNA: TGTGCCAGCAGCCACCCGGGACAGGACTCTGGGGCCAACGTCCTGACTTTC. Translation gives CASSHPGQDSGANVLTF. The full variable domain, in which reference TRBV5-4 and TRBJ2-6 provide the parts outside the CDR3, is ETGVTQSPTHLIKTRGQQVTLRCSSQSGHNTVSWYQQALGQGPQFIFQYYREEENGRGNFPPRFSGLQFPNYSSELNVNALELDDSALYLCASSHPGQDSGANVLTFGAGSRLTVL.

The chain is built from TRBV19 and TRBJ1-5; D ambiguous. The CDR3 extends over 16 amino acids. Germline loops: CDR1 LNHDA, CDR2 SQIVND (reference sequence). Trimming pared 5 bases from V and 5 bases from J, leaving 19 bases between. The CDR3 region is CASSSDSAGNYQPQHF. In DNA form, the CDR3 reads TGTGCCAGTAGTTCCGACTCGGCCGGGAACTATCAGCCCCAGCATTTT.